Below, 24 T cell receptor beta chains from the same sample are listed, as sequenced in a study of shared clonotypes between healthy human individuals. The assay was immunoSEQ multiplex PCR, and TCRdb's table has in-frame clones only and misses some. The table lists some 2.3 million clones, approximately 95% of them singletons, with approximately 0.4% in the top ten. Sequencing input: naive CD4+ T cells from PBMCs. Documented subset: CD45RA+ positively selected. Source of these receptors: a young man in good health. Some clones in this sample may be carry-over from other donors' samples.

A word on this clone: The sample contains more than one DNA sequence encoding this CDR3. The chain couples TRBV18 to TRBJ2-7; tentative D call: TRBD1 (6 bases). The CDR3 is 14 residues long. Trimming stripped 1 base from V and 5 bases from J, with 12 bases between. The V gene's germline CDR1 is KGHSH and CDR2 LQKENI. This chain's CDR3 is CASSPLGRGNEQYF. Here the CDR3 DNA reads TGTGCCAGCTCACCACTCGGCAGGGGCAACGAGCAGTACTTC. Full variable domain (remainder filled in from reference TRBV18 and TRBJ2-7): NAGVMQNPRHLVRRRGQEARLRCSPMKGHSHVYWYRQLPEEGLKFMVYLQKENIIDESGMPKERFSAEFPKEGPSILRIQQVVRGDSAAYFCASSPLGRGNEQYFGPGTRLTVT.

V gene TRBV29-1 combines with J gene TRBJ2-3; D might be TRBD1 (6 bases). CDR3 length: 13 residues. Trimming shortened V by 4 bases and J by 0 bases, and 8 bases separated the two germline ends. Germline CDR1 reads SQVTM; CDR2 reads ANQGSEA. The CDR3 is CSVVQGSTDTQYF. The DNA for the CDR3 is TGCAGCGTTGTTCAGGGGAGCACAGATACGCAGTATTTT.

This CDR3 is CASSTPGSSEQFF. DNA of the CDR3: TGTGCCAGCAGTACTCCGGGCTCCTCTGAGCAGTTCTTC. The chain recombines TRBV28 with TRBJ2-1; D remains unclear. CDR3 size: 13 residues. The V end lost 5 bases, the J end lost 9 bases, and 14 bases lay between the germline ends. Germline-derived CDR1 and CDR2 are MDHEN and SYDVKM.

The CDR3 region is CAISERPGPWGYTF. The CDR3 DNA is TGTGCCATCAGTGAGCGCCCAGGCCCTTGGGGCTACACCTTC. The V call is TRBV10-3, the J call TRBJ1-2; D is unclear. Germline CDR1 reads ENHRY; CDR2 reads SYGVKD. V was pared by 2 bases and J by 8 bases, with 15 bases between. The CDR3 is made up of 14 amino acids.

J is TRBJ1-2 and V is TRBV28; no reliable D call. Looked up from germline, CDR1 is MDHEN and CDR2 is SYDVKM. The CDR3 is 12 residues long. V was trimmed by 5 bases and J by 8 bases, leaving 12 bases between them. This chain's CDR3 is CASSTTSMGYTF. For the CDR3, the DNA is TGTGCCAGCAGTACGACTTCAATGGGCTACACCTTC.

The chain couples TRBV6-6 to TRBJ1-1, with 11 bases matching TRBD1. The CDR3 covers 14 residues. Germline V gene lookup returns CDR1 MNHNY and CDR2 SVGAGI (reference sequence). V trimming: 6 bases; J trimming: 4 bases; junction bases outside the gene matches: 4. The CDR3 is CASSLGQGGTEAFF. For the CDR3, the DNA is TGTGCCAGCAGCCTGGGACAGGGGGGCACTGAAGCTTTCTTT.

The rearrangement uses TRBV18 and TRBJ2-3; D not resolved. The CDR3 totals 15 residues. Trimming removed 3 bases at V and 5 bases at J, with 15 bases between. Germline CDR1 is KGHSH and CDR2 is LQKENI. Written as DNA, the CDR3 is TGTGCCAGCTCACCTAGTTATGTCCCCCAAGATACGCAGTATTTT. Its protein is CASSPSYVPQDTQYF.

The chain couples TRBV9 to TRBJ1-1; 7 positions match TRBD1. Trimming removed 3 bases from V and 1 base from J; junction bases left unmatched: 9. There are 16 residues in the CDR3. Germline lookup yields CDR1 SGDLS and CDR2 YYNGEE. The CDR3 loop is CASSAGGPPPNTEAFF. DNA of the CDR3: TGTGCCAGCAGCGCAGGGGGTCCCCCCCCGAACACTGAAGCTTTCTTT.

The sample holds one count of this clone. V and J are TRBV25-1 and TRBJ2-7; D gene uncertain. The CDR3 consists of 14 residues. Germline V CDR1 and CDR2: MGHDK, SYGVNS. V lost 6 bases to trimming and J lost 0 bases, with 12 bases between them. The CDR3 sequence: CASRSQLNSYEQYF. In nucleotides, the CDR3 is TGTGCCAGCAGATCGCAGCTGAACTCCTACGAGCAGTACTTC.

The CDR3 loop reads CAWTTGVFYGYTF. The DNA for the CDR3 is TGTGCCTGGACCACAGGGGTCTTCTATGGCTACACCTTC. This chain joins TRBV30 and TRBJ1-2; TRBD1 aligns across 7 bases. V lost 4 bases to trimming and J lost 4 bases; unmatched junction nucleotides: 6. Germline lookup yields CDR1 GTSNPN and CDR2 SVGIG (reference sequence). This CDR3 is 13 amino acids long.

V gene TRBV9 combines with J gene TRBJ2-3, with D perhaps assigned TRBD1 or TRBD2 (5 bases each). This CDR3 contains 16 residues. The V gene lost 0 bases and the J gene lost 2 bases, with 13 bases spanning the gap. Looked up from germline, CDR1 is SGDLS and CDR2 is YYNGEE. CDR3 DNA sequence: TGTGCCAGCAGCGTAGTGGGGGATCTGCTCACAGATACGCAGTATTTT. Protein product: CASSVVGDLLTDTQYF.

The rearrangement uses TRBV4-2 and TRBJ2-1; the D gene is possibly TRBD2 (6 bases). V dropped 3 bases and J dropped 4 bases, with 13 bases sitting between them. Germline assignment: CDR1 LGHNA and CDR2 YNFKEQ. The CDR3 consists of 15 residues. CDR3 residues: CASSQAGTGYNEQFF. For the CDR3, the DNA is TGTGCCAGCAGCCAGGCCGGGACTGGGTACAATGAGCAGTTCTTC.

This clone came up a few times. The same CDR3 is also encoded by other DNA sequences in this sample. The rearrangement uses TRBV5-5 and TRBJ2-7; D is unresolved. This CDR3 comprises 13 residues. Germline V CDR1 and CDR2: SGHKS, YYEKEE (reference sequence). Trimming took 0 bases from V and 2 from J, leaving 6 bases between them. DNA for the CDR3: TGTGCCAGCAGCTTGGTGGGTACCTACGAGCAGTACTTC. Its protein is CASSLVGTYEQYF. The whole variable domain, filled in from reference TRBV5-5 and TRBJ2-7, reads DAGVTQSPTHLIKTRGQQVTLRCSPISGHKSVSWYQQVLGQGPQFIFQYYEKEERGRGNFPDRFSARQFPNYSSELNVNALLLGDSALYLCASSLVGTYEQYFGPGTRLTVT.

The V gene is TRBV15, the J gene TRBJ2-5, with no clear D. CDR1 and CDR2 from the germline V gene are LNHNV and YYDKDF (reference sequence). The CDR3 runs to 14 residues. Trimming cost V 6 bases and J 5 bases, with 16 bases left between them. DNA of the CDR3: TGTGCCACCAGACCCTCGAGTCCCTGGGAGACCCAGTACTTC. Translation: CATRPSSPWETQYF.

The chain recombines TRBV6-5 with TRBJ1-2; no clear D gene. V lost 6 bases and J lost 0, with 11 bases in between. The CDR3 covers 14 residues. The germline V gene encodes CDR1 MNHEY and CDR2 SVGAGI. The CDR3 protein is CASRLPGTNYGYTF. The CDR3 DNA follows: TGTGCCAGCAGACTACCCGGGACTAACTATGGCTACACCTTC.

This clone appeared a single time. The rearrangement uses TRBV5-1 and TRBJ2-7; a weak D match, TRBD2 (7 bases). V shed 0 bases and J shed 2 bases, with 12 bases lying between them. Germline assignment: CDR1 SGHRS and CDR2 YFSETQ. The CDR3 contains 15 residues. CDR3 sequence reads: CASSLAGGAPYEQYF. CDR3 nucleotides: TGCGCCAGCAGCTTGGCTGGGGGGGCGCCCTACGAGCAGTACTTC.

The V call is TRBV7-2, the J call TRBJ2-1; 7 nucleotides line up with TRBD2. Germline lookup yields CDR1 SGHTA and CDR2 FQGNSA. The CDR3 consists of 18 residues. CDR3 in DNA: TGTGCGACCAGAAGAAACTCCCCCGGGACTACCAACCGAGGAGAGCAGTTCTTC. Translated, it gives CATRRNSPGTTNRGEQFF.

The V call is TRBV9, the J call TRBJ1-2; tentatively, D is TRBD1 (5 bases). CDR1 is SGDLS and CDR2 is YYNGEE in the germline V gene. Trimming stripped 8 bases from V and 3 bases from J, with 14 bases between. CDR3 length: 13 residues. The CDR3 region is CARRGQTHYGYTF. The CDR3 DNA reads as TGTGCCAGAAGGGGCCAAACGCACTATGGCTACACCTTC.

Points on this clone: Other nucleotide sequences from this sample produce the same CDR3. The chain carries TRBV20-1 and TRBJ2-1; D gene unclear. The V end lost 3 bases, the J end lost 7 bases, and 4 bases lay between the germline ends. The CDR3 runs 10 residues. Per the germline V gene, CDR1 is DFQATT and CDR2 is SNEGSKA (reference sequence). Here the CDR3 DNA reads TGCAGTGCTAGTTGGAATGAGCAGTTCTTC. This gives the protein CSASWNEQFF.

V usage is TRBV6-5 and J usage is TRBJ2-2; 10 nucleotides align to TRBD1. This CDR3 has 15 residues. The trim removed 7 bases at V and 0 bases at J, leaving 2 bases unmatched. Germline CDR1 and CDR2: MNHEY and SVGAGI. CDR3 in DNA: TGTGCCAGCAAGGACAGGGGGACGAACACCGGGGAGCTGTTTTTT. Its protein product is CASKDRGTNTGELFF.

The CDR3 is CSVESQGLGEAFF. CDR3 sequence (DNA): TGCAGCGTTGAATCCCAGGGTCTAGGAGAAGCTTTCTTT. V usage is TRBV29-1 and J usage is TRBJ1-1, with D tentatively TRBD1 (5 bases). The CDR3 totals 13 residues. V gave up 2 bases and J gave up 8 bases, with 15 bases separating them. Germline CDR1 SQVTM, CDR2 ANQGSEA.

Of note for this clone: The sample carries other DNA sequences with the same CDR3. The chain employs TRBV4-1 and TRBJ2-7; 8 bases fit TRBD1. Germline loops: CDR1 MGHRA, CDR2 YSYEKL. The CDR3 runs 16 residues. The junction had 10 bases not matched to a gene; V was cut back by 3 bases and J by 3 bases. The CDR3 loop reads CASSHPGGGTFYEQYF. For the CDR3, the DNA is TGCGCCAGCAGCCATCCAGGGGGCGGAACTTTCTACGAGCAGTACTTC.

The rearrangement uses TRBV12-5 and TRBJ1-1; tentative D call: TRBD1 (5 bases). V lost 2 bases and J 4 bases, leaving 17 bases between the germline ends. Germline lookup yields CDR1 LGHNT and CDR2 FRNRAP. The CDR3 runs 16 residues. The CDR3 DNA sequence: TGTGCTAGTGGTTTGACCTGGGGGGGTAAAAGCACTGAAGCTTTCTTT. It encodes CASGLTWGGKSTEAFF.

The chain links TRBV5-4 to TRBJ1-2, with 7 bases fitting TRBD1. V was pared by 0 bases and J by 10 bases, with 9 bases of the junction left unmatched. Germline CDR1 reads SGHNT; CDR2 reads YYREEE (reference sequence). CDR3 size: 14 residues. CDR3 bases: TGTGCCAGCAGCTTGGGAGGTGACAGGGTTGACTACACCTTC. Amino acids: CASSLGGDRVDYTF.